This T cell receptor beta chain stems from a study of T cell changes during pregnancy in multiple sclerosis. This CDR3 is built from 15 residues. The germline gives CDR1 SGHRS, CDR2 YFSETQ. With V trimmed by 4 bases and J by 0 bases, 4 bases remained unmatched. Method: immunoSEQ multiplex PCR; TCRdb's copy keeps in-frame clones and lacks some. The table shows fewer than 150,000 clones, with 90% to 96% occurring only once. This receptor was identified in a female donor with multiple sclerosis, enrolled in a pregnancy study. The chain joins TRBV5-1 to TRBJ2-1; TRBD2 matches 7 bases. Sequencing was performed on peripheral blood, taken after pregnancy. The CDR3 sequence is CASSLLAGSYNEQFF. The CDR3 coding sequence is TGCGCCAGCAGCCTTTTAGCGGGCTCCTACAATGAGCAGTTCTTC. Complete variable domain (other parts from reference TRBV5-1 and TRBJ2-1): KAGVTQTPRYLIKTRGQQVTLSCSPISGHRSVSWYQQTPGQGLQFLFEYFSETQRNKGNFPGRFSGRQFSNSRSEMNVSTLELGDSALYLCASSLLAGSYNEQFFGPGTRLTVL.